The 5 T cell receptor beta chains in this list originate from one sample, sequenced in a study of cytomegalovirus exposure and HLA in healthy donors. PCR amplification relied on 60 Vbeta primers (plus 13 Jbeta primers). TCRdb's table, derived via immunoSEQ multiplex PCR, lists solely in-frame clones and lacks some. The sample yields approximately 100,000 clones, around three quarters seen once. The sample comprised PBMCs. Source of these receptors: a human donor in good health.

This CDR3 reads CASSLTGGAQETQYF. The CDR3 DNA reads TGTGCCAGCAGCCTAACCGGGGGGGCCCAAGAGACCCAGTACTTC. The genes are TRBV11-2 and TRBJ2-5, with 8 bases fitting TRBD2. V was clipped by 5 bases and J by 1 base; unmatched bases: 6. Looked up from germline, CDR1 is SGHAT and CDR2 is FQNNGV. The CDR3 is 15 amino acids.

This chain connects TRBV5-1 to TRBJ2-1; D might be TRBD2 (5 bases). This CDR3 is built from 15 residues. Trimming cost V 1 base and J 0 bases, with 8 bases left between them. The germline V gene encodes CDR1 SGHRS and CDR2 YFSETQ. The CDR3 region is CASSLTEGSYNEQFF. The CDR3 nucleotides read TGCGCCAGCAGCTTGACCGAGGGCTCCTACAATGAGCAGTTCTTC.

This clone was seen a few times. The CDR3 nucleotides are TGTGCCTGCTCGCGTCACCGGTTCGATTTGAGGGGGGAGACCCAGTACTTC. This gives the protein CACSRHRFDLRGETQYF. V and J are TRBV2 and TRBJ2-5; a weak D match, TRBD1 (6 bases). The CDR3 is 17 residues long. Germline V gives CDR1 SNHLY, CDR2 FYNNEI. V lost 11 bases, J lost 5 bases, and 30 bases lay in between. Supplemented by reference TRBV2 and TRBJ2-5, the full variable domain reads EPEVTQTPSHQVTQMGQEVILRCVPISNHLYFYWYRQILGQKVEFLVSFYNNEISEKSEIFDDQFSVERPDGSNFTLKIRSTKLEDSAMYFCACSRHRFDLRGETQYFGPGTRLLVL.

The CDR3 loop is CASSPQTGTSNQPQHF. For the CDR3, the DNA is TGTGCCAGCAGCCCACAGACAGGGACCTCCAATCAGCCCCAGCATTTT. The chain carries TRBV9 and TRBJ1-5, with 7 bases aligning to TRBD1. Looked up from germline, CDR1 is SGDLS and CDR2 is YYNGEE. This CDR3 has 16 amino acids. The V and J ends lost 4 bases and 3 bases, in that order; junction bases with no gene match: 10.

The chain couples TRBV30 to TRBJ1-5, with D unresolved. Per germline, CDR1 GTSNPN and CDR2 SVGIG (reference sequence). Trimming left V 5 bases short and J 5 bases short, with 13 bases between. CDR3 length: 13 amino acids. The CDR3 loop reads CAWSSESYQPQHF. The CDR3 DNA is TGTGCCTGGTCCTCGGAGAGCTATCAGCCCCAGCATTTT.